Below, 17 T cell receptor beta chains from the same sample are listed, as sequenced in a study of cytomegalovirus exposure and HLA in healthy donors. TCRdb keeps only in-frame clones here, not all; method: immunoSEQ multiplex PCR. The sample includes some 150,000 clones, around 90% of them seen just once. The sample comprised PBMCs. Receptor source: a woman aged 18-35 years in good health and CMV-seropositive.

This chain uses TRBV29-1 with TRBJ2-1; D is possibly TRBD1 (6 bases). CDR3 length equals 14 residues. V shed 7 bases and J shed 6 bases, with 19 bases lying between them. Looked up from germline, CDR1 is SQVTM and CDR2 is ANQGSEA. The CDR3 region is CSGRSGHGLNEQFF. The DNA for the CDR3 is TGCAGCGGCCGATCGGGACATGGCCTCAATGAGCAGTTCTTC.

This chain connects TRBV27 to TRBJ2-2; 7 nucleotides line up with TRBD2. Per the germline V gene, CDR1 is MNHEY and CDR2 is SMNVEV (reference sequence). This CDR3 has 14 amino acids. After removal of 2 bases from V and 5 bases from J, the junction contained 2 bases not matched to a gene. The CDR3 nucleotides read TGTGCCAGCAGTTTACCCGGGGGGACCGGGGAGCTGTTTTTT. It specifies CASSLPGGTGELFF.

The chain uses TRBV28 and TRBJ1-1, with no clear D. The CDR3 has 13 residues. Trimming took 0 bases from V and 4 from J, leaving 6 bases between them. The germline V gene encodes CDR1 MDHEN and CDR2 SYDVKM. In DNA, the CDR3 is TGTGCCAGCAGTTTATGGGAGAGCACTGAAGCTTTCTTT. Its protein product is CASSLWESTEAFF.

The rearrangement uses TRBV6-6 and TRBJ2-2, with D possibly being TRBD1 (5 bases). Deletions cut 6 bases from V and 4 bases from J, with 9 bases between. Germline loops: CDR1 MNHNY, CDR2 SVGAGI (reference sequence). This CDR3 has 13 amino acids. CDR3 protein: CASRGRVTGELFF. CDR3 nucleotides: TGTGCCAGCAGGGGGCGCGTCACCGGGGAGCTGTTTTTT.

The chain employs TRBV7-2 and TRBJ2-1, with 8 nucleotides matching TRBD1. J lost 2 bases, V lost 1 base, and 4 bases had no gene match. The CDR3 extends over 16 amino acids. Germline CDR1 and CDR2: SGHTA and FQGNSA. CDR3 bases: TGTGCCAGCAGCTTAGAATCAGGGGGCGCCTACAATGAGCAGTTCTTC. Its translation is CASSLESGGAYNEQFF.

The V and J genes are TRBV5-1 and TRBJ1-2, with D possibly being TRBD1 (6 bases). Germline-derived CDR1 and CDR2 are SGHRS and YFSETQ. This CDR3 has 13 amino acids. V was trimmed by 2 bases and J by 4 bases, leaving 9 bases between them. Here the CDR3 reads CASSFTGTYGYTF. The CDR3 bases are TGCGCCAGCAGCTTTACAGGGACCTATGGCTACACCTTC.

This clone appeared a single time. The V and J genes are TRBV9 and TRBJ2-3, with a possible D match to TRBD2 (7 bases). The germline V gene encodes CDR1 SGDLS and CDR2 YYNGEE. Trimming removed 0 bases from V and 4 bases from J, with 9 bases in between. The CDR3 covers 14 residues. The CDR3 loop reads CASSVGGGADTQYF. Here the CDR3 DNA reads TGTGCCAGCAGCGTAGGGGGGGGCGCAGATACGCAGTATTTT.

The chain employs TRBV30 and TRBJ2-3; tentatively, D is TRBD2 (5 bases). The CDR3 is 12 amino acids. The germline CDR1 and CDR2 sequences are GTSNPN and SVGIG (reference sequence). The germline V and J ends were trimmed by 5 bases and 4 bases, with 10 bases remaining between them. CDR3 region: CAWGESPDTQYF. DNA of the CDR3: TGTGCCTGGGGGGAGAGTCCAGATACGCAGTATTTT.

This chain links TRBV7-9 with TRBJ1-2, with 7 bases aligning to TRBD1. This CDR3 has 15 amino acids. Losses at the gene ends were 1 base for V and 3 bases for J; bases not matched to a gene: 5. Germline CDR1 and CDR2: SEHNR and FQNEAQ (reference sequence). The CDR3 bases are TGTGCCAGCAGCTTAGTCAAGGGGGCGTACTATGGCTACACCTTC. Its translation is CASSLVKGAYYGYTF.

The genes are TRBV7-2 and TRBJ1-5; unclear D gene. CDR3 length equals 13 residues. The V and J ends lost 5 bases and 7 bases respectively, with 12 bases between them. Germline loops: CDR1 SGHTA, CDR2 FQGNSA. In nucleotides, the CDR3 is TGTGCCAGCAGCCAGACTTCCGACCAGCCCCAGCATTTT. Protein product: CASSQTSDQPQHF.

The chain is built from TRBV10-3 and TRBJ2-2; D might be TRBD2 (5 bases). The CDR3 spans 13 residues. Germline V gene data show CDR1 as ENHRY and CDR2 as SYGVKD. With 3 bases removed from V and 4 bases from J, the gap between germline ends came to 6 bases. CDR3 loop: CAISEEGTGELFF. The CDR3 DNA follows: TGTGCCATCAGTGAAGAGGGCACCGGGGAGCTGTTTTTT.

This clone was counted once. The V and J genes are TRBV9 and TRBJ1-5; D is undetermined. CDR1 is SGDLS and CDR2 is YYNGEE in the germline V gene. Trimming cost V 0 bases and J 1 base, with 11 bases left between them. This CDR3 comprises 16 residues. Here the CDR3 DNA reads TGTGCCAGCAGCGTAGGGGAGGCAATGAGCAATCAGCCCCAGCATTTT. This codes for CASSVGEAMSNQPQHF.

J is TRBJ2-1 and V is TRBV19; 15 bases agree with TRBD2. This CDR3 has 17 residues. J was trimmed by 4 bases and V by 5 bases; bases with no gene match: 6. In germline, CDR1 is LNHDA, CDR2 SQIVND (reference sequence). The DNA of the CDR3 is TGTGCCAGTAGTTCCGGACTAGCGGGGGGGTCGTACAATGAGCAGTTCTTC. It translates to CASSSGLAGGSYNEQFF.

This chain connects TRBV5-1 to TRBJ2-1; unclear D gene. In germline, CDR1 is SGHRS, CDR2 YFSETQ. CDR3 size: 14 residues. The V end was cut by 0 bases, the J end by 7 bases, with 11 bases between. The CDR3 protein is CASSLEQDRNEQFF. The CDR3 DNA follows: TGCGCCAGCAGCTTGGAGCAGGATAGAAATGAGCAGTTCTTC.

The V call is TRBV4-2, the J call TRBJ1-1; TRBD1 matches 11 bases. Per germline, CDR1 LGHNA and CDR2 YNFKEQ. Germline trimming cut 1 base from V and 5 bases from J; bases unmatched to any gene: 3. The CDR3 runs to 15 residues. The CDR3 DNA follows: TGTGCCAGCAGCCAAGCGGGACAGGGGGAAACTGAAGCTTTCTTT. This translates into CASSQAGQGETEAFF.

The V gene is TRBV9, the J gene TRBJ2-1; no firm D call. The CDR3 length is 16 residues. Germline-derived CDR1 and CDR2 are SGDLS and YYNGEE. V lost 2 bases, J lost 1 base, and 13 bases lay in between. For the CDR3, the DNA is TGTGCCAGCAGCGTGAGTCCGCACCATTCCTACAATGAGCAGTTCTTC. It is translated as CASSVSPHHSYNEQFF. The full variable domain, its missing parts supplied by reference TRBV9 and TRBJ2-1, is DSGVTQTPKHLITATGQRVTLRCSPRSGDLSVYWYQQSLDQGLQFLIQYYNGEERAKGNILERFSAQQFPDLHSELNLSSLELGDSALYFCASSVSPHHSYNEQFFGPGTRLTVL.

The V and J genes are TRBV7-2 and TRBJ2-1, with D unresolved. Germline V lookup: CDR1 SGHTA, CDR2 FQGNSA. V was shortened by 1 base and J by 8 bases, with 6 bases between the two germline ends. The CDR3 runs 12 residues. In DNA form, the CDR3 reads TGTGCCAGCAGCTTAGACTTGCATGAGCAGTTCTTC. Its protein is CASSLDLHEQFF. Full variable domain (remainder filled in from reference TRBV7-2 and TRBJ2-1): GAGVSQSPSNKVTEKGKDVELRCDPISGHTALYWYRQSLGQGLEFLIYFQGNSAPDKSGLPSDRFSAERTGGSVSTLTIQRTQQEDSAVYLCASSLDLHEQFFGPGTRLTVL.